Given below is one T cell receptor beta chain in context. This entry belongs to a study of T cells after yellow fever vaccination. Trimming removed 4 bases from V and 2 bases from J; junction bases left unmatched: 11. The CDR3 has 17 amino acids. The germline V gene encodes CDR1 SQVTM and CDR2 ANQGSEA. TCRdb reprocessed the 5' RACE reads with MiXCR, giving one entry per CDR3 protein. Of 620,000 or so distinct CDR3 sequences in the sample, 10% to 15% were seen once. The sequencing here drew on PBMCs, taken on the day of the yellow fever booster vaccination. The genes are TRBV29-1 and TRBJ2-5; 12 positions match TRBD1. The TCR sequence derives from a man aged 25-45 years who received the YFV17D yellow fever vaccine. The CDR3 spells CSVGAGQGAFIQETQYF. DNA for the CDR3: TGCAGCGTTGGGGCGGGACAGGGGGCCTTCATTCAAGAGACCCAGTACTTC.